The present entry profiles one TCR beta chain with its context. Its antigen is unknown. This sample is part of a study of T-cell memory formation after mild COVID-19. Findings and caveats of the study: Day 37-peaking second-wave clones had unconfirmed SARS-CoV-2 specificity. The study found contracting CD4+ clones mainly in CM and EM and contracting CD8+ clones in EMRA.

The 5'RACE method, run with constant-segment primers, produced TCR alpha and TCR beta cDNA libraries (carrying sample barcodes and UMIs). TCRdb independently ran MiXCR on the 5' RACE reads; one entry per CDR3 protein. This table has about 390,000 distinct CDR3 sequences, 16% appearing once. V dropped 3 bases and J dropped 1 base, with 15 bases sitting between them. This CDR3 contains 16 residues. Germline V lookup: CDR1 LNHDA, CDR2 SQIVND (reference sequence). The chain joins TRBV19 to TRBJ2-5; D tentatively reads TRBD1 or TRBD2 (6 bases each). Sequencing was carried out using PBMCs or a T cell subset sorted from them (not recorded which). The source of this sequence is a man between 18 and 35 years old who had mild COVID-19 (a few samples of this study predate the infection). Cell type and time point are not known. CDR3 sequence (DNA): TGTGCCAGTAGTATGATATCGGGGGCACTCCAAGAGACCCAGTACTTC. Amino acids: CASSMISGALQETQYF.